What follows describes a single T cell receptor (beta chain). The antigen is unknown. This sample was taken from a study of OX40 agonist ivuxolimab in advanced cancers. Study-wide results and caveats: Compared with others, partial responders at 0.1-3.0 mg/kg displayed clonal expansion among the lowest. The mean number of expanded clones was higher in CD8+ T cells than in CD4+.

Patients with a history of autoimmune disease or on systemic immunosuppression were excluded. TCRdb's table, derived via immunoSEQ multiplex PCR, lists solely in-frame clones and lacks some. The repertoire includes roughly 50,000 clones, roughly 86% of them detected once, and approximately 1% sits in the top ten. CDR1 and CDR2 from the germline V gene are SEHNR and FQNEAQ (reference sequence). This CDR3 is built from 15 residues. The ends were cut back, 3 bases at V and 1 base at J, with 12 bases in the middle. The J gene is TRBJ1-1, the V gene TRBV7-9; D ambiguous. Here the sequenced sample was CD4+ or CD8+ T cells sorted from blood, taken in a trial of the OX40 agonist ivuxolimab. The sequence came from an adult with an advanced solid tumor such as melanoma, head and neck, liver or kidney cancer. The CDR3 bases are TGTGCCAGCAGCTTGGGCCTCGCCAGGAACACTGAAGCTTTCTTT. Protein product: CASSLGLARNTEAFF.